A selection of T cell receptor beta chains follows, all from one sample in a study of T cell responses to AZD1222 COVID-19 vaccine. Assay used: immunoSEQ multiplex PCR; TCRdb lists only in-frame clones, some missing. Among more than 15,000 clones, approximately 80% were seen once, and the ten largest hold 12% to 15%. The source material was peripheral blood, sampled 28 days after the second AZD1222 dose. Receptors were obtained from an adult who received the AZD1222 COVID-19 vaccine. The CDR3 runs from the conserved cysteine through the conserved F or W. D genes are given only for firm matches. Not every row has a clone size; where given, it reads once, few, many or a size class.

CDR3 protein: CAISESNSGQSTDTQYF
CDR3 DNA: TGTGCCATCAGTGAGTCGAACAGCGGCCAAAGCACAGATACGCAGTATTTT
V gene: TRBV10-3
J gene: TRBJ2-3
D gene: .
clone size: .
CDR3 length: 17

CDR3 protein: CASGPLAGSYNEQFF
CDR3 DNA: TGTGCCAGCGGCCCCCTAGCGGGGTCCTACAATGAGCAGTTCTTC
V gene: TRBV27
J gene: TRBJ2-1
D gene: TRBD2
clone size: .
CDR3 length: 15

CDR3 protein: CASSFTGNSYEQYF
CDR3 DNA: TGTGCCAGCAGCTTTACAGGGAACTCCTACGAGCAGTACTTC
V gene: TRBV7-9
J gene: TRBJ2-7
D gene: .
clone size: .
CDR3 length: 14

CDR3 protein: CASSLESGAGEQFF
CDR3 DNA: TGTGCCAGCAGCTTAGAGTCGGGGGCGGGAGAGCAGTTCTTC
V gene: TRBV11-2
J gene: TRBJ2-1
D gene: .
clone size: .
CDR3 length: 14

CDR3 protein: CASSQQGLRVEKLFF
CDR3 DNA: TGTGCCAGCAGCCAACAGGGGCTACGGGTTGAAAAACTGTTTTTT
V gene: TRBV5-6
J gene: TRBJ1-4
D gene: TRBD1
clone size: once
CDR3 length: 15

CDR3 protein: CASSFTPQGQPQHF
CDR3 DNA: TGTGCCAGCAGTTTTACCCCCCAGGGTCAGCCCCAGCATTTT
V gene: TRBV28
J gene: TRBJ1-5
D gene: .
clone size: .
CDR3 length: 14

CDR3 protein: CASSLGRGAYNEQFF
CDR3 DNA: TGTGCCAGCAGCCTCGGGCGGGGGGCCTACAATGAGCAGTTCTTC
V gene: TRBV13
J gene: TRBJ2-1
D gene: TRBD2
clone size: .
CDR3 length: 15

CDR3 protein: CASSQDTGALNEQFF
CDR3 DNA: TGCGCCAGCAGCCAAGATACGGGGGCGCTCAATGAGCAGTTCTTC
V gene: TRBV4-3
J gene: TRBJ2-1
D gene: .
clone size: .
CDR3 length: 15

CDR3 protein: CASSVFAEPYNEQFF
CDR3 DNA: TGTGCCAGCAGCGTGTTTGCGGAGCCCTACAATGAGCAGTTCTTC
V gene: TRBV9
J gene: TRBJ2-1
D gene: .
clone size: once
CDR3 length: 15

CDR3 protein: CASSLQVYTEAFF
CDR3 DNA: TGTGCCAGCAGCTTACAAGTTTACACTGAAGCTTTCTTT
V gene: TRBV7-8
J gene: TRBJ1-1
D gene: .
clone size: .
CDR3 length: 13

CDR3 protein: CASSDPPGTSTDTQYF
CDR3 DNA: TGTGCCAGCAGCGATCCCCCGGGGACTAGCACAGATACGCAGTATTTT
V gene: TRBV6-2/TRBV6-3
J gene: TRBJ2-3
D gene: .
clone size: .
CDR3 length: 16

CDR3 protein: CATSRSLSVDIGYTF
CDR3 DNA: TGTGCCACCAGCAGATCCCTTTCCGTGGATATCGGCTACACCTTC
V gene: TRBV15
J gene: TRBJ1-2
D gene: .
clone size: .
CDR3 length: 15

CDR3 protein: CARSLEARGETYEQYF
CDR3 DNA: TGTGCCAGAAGCTTGGAGGCGCGGGGCGAGACCTACGAGCAGTACTTC
V gene: TRBV5-3
J gene: TRBJ2-7
D gene: .
clone size: .
CDR3 length: 16

CDR3 protein: CASSQSRGANTEAFF
CDR3 DNA: TGCGCCAGCAGCCAGAGCAGGGGGGCGAACACTGAAGCTTTCTTT
V gene: TRBV4-3
J gene: TRBJ1-1
D gene: TRBD1
clone size: once
CDR3 length: 15

CDR3 protein: CASSLAAGNNQPQHF
CDR3 DNA: TGCGCCAGCAGCTTGGCTGCGGGGAACAATCAGCCCCAGCATTTT
V gene: TRBV5-1
J gene: TRBJ1-5
D gene: .
clone size: .
CDR3 length: 15

CDR3 protein: CASSSGGVRETQYF
CDR3 DNA: TGTGCCAGCAGTTCGGGGGGAGTCCGGGAGACCCAGTACTTC
V gene: TRBV6-6
J gene: TRBJ2-5
D gene: TRBD2
clone size: .
CDR3 length: 14

CDR3 protein: CASSQDPTSGRYNEQFF
CDR3 DNA: TGTGCCAGCAGCCAAGATCCAACTAGCGGGCGATACAATGAGCAGTTCTTC
V gene: TRBV3-1/TRBV3-2
J gene: TRBJ2-1
D gene: TRBD2
clone size: .
CDR3 length: 17

CDR3 protein: CASSLDWRGSSYEQYF
CDR3 DNA: TGTGCCAGCAGCTTAGACTGGCGGGGGAGCTCCTACGAGCAGTACTTC
V gene: TRBV7-2
J gene: TRBJ2-7
D gene: TRBD2
clone size: .
CDR3 length: 16

CDR3 protein: CASSPETGQGYYGYTF
CDR3 DNA: TGTGCCAGCAGCCCCGAAACAGGACAGGGCTATTATGGCTACACCTTC
V gene: TRBV9
J gene: TRBJ1-2
D gene: TRBD1
clone size: .
CDR3 length: 16

CDR3 protein: CASSIGQRGEQYF
CDR3 DNA: TGTGCCAGTAGTATCGGCCAACGTGGGGAGCAGTACTTC
V gene: TRBV19
J gene: TRBJ2-7
D gene: .
clone size: .
CDR3 length: 13

CDR3 protein: CASTKTGGDQPQHF
CDR3 DNA: TGTGCCAGTACCAAGACAGGGGGAGATCAGCCCCAGCATTTT
V gene: TRBV19
J gene: TRBJ1-5
D gene: TRBD1
clone size: .
CDR3 length: 14

CDR3 protein: CASSTTRGHEQYF
CDR3 DNA: TGTGCCAGCAGTACTACCCGGGGACACGAGCAGTACTTC
V gene: TRBV6-5
J gene: TRBJ2-7
D gene: .
clone size: few
CDR3 length: 13

CDR3 protein: CASSFAGGRVRASYEQYF
CDR3 DNA: TGTGCCAGCAGCTTCGCGGGGGGCCGCGTCAGGGCCTCCTACGAGCAGTACTTC
V gene: TRBV7-9
J gene: TRBJ2-7
D gene: TRBD2
clone size: .
CDR3 length: 18

CDR3 protein: CASSYRQPSYEQYF
CDR3 DNA: TGTGCCAGCAGTTACCGACAGCCCTCCTACGAGCAGTACTTC
V gene: TRBV6-5
J gene: TRBJ2-7
D gene: .
clone size: .
CDR3 length: 14

CDR3 protein: CASSLSGNQPQHF
CDR3 DNA: TGTGCCAGCAGTTTATCGGGCAATCAGCCCCAGCATTTT
V gene: TRBV27
J gene: TRBJ1-5
D gene: .
clone size: few
CDR3 length: 13

CDR3 protein: CASSFSSSSTDTQYF
CDR3 DNA: TGTGCCAGCAGCTTCAGCAGTTCTAGCACAGATACGCAGTATTTT
V gene: TRBV9
J gene: TRBJ2-3
D gene: .
clone size: .
CDR3 length: 15

CDR3 protein: CAGGRTGGAGELFF
CDR3 DNA: TGTGCCGGCGGCCGGACAGGGGGGGCCGGGGAGCTGTTTTTT
V gene: TRBV30
J gene: TRBJ2-2
D gene: TRBD1
clone size: .
CDR3 length: 14

CDR3 protein: CASSLVAGETGELFF
CDR3 DNA: TGTGCCAGCAGCTTAGTGGCAGGGGAAACCGGGGAGCTGTTTTTT
V gene: TRBV7-2
J gene: TRBJ2-2
D gene: .
clone size: few
CDR3 length: 15

CDR3 protein: CASSQTPAGSTDTQYF
CDR3 DNA: TGCGCCAGCAGCCAAACTCCCGCGGGTAGCACAGATACGCAGTATTTT
V gene: TRBV4-3
J gene: TRBJ2-3
D gene: .
clone size: .
CDR3 length: 16